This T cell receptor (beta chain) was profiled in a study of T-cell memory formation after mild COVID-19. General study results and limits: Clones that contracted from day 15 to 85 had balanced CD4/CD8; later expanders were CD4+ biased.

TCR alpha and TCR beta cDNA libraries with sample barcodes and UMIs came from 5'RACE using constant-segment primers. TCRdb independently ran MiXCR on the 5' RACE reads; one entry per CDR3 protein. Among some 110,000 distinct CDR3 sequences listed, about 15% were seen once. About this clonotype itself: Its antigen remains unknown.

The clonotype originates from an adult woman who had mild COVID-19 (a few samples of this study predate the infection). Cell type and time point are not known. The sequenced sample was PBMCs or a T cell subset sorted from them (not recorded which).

The CDR3 protein is CASRPIPSTDTQYF. The CDR3 nucleotides read TGTGCCAGCCGACCCATCCCTAGCACAGATACGCAGTATTTT. The J gene is TRBJ2-3, the V gene TRBV11-3; D remains unclear. V was trimmed by 8 bases and J by 0 bases, leaving 12 bases between them. This CDR3 is 14 amino acids long. The germline CDR1 and CDR2 sequences are SGHNT and YENEEA.